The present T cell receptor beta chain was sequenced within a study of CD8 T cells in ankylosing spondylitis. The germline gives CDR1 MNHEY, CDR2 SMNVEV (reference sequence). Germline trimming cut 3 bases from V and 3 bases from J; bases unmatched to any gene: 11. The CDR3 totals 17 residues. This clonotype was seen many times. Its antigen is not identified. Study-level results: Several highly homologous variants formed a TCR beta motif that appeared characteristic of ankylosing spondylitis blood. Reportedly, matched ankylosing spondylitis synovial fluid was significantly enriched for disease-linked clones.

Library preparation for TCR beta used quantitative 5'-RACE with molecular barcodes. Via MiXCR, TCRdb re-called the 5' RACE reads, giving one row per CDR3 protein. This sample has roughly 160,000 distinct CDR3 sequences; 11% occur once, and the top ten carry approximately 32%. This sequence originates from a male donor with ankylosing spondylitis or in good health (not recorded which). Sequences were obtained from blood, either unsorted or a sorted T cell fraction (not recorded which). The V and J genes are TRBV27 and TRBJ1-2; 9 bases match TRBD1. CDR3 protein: CASSFSVTGGTYYGYTF. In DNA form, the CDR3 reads TGTGCCAGCAGTTTCTCTGTAACAGGGGGCACATACTATGGCTACACCTTC.